The present entry profiles one TCR beta chain with its context. Its antigen remains unknown. This sample stems from a study of vaccination and CD4 T cells after COVID-19. The Oncomine TCR Beta short-read assay sequenced DNA from cultured CD4+ T cells. Each CDR3 protein gets one entry after TCRdb re-called the PCR reads with MiXCR. The profile shows over 20,000 distinct CDR3 sequences, around three quarters of them singletons. Germline CDR1 reads SGHRS; CDR2 reads YFSETQ. There are 19 residues in the CDR3. Losses at the gene ends were 0 bases for V and 1 base for J; bases not matched to a gene: 13. Treatment denoted: approximately nine-day PBMC culture with coronavirus spike peptide pools or control peptides (ViraFEST assay).

The rearrangement links TRBV5-1 to TRBJ1-2; 9 nucleotides match TRBD1. The TCR sequence derives from a human donor who had recovered from COVID-19. Sequencing used CD4+ T cells from blood, cultured in vitro. For the CDR3, the DNA is TGCGCCAGCAGCTTGGACGGGACAGGGCGTTTTGGAAATAACTATGGCTACACCTTC. This translates into CASSLDGTGRFGNNYGYTF.